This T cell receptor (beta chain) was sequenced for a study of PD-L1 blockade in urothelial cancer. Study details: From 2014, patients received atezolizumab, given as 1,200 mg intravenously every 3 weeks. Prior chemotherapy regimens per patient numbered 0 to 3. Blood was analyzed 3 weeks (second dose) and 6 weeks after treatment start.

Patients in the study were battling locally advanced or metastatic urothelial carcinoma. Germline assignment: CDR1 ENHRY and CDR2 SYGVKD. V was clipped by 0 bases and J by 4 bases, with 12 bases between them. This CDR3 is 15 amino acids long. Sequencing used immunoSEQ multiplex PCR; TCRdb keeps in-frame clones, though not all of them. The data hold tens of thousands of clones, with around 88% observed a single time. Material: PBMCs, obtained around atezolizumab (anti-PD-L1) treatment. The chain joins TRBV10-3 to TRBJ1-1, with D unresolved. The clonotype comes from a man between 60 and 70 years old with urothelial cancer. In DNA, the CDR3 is TGTGCCATCAGTGAGTCGACGGGGATCCCCACTGAAGCTTTCTTT. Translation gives CAISESTGIPTEAFF.